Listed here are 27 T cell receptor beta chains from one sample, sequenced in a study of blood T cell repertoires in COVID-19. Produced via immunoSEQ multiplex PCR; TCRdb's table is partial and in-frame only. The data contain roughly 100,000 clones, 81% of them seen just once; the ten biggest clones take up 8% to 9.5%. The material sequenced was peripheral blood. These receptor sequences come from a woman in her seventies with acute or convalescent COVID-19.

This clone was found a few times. In DNA form, the CDR3 reads TGTGCCAGCAGCTTACGGACTAGCGGGGGTGAGCAGTTCTTC. This codes for CASSLRTSGGEQFF. The chain uses TRBV11-3 and TRBJ2-1; 13 bases map to TRBD2. Per the germline V gene, CDR1 is SGHNT and CDR2 is YENEEA. The CDR3 is 14 residues long. J gave up 9 bases and V 2 bases, and 1 base lay outside the gene matches.

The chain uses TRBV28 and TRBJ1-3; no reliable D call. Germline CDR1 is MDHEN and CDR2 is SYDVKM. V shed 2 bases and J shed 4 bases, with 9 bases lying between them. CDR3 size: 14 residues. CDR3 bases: TGTGCCAGCAGTTTAAGGCAGGTCGGAAACACCATATATTTT. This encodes CASSLRQVGNTIYF.

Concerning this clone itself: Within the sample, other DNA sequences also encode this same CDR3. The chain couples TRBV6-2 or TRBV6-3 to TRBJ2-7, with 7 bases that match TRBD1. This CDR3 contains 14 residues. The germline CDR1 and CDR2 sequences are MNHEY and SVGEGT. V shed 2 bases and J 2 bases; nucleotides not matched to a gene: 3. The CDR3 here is CASSYPGQPYEQYF. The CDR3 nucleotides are TGTGCCAGCAGTTACCCGGGACAGCCCTACGAGCAGTACTTC.

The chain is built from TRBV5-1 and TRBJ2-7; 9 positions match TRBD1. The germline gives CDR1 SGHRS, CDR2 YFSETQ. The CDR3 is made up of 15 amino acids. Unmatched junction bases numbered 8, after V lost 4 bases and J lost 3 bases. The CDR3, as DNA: TGCGCCAGCAGCCAGACAGGGGGTCTAAGCTACGAGCAGTACTTC. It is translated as CASSQTGGLSYEQYF. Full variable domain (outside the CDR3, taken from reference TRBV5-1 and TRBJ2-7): KAGVTQTPRYLIKTRGQQVTLSCSPISGHRSVSWYQQTPGQGLQFLFEYFSETQRNKGNFPGRFSGRQFSNSRSEMNVSTLELGDSALYLCASSQTGGLSYEQYFGPGTRLTVT.

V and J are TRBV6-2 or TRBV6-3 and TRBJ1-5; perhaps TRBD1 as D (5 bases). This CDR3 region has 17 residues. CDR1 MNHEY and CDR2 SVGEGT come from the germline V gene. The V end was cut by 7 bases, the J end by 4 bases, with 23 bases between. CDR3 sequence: CASTPMGGALANQPQHF. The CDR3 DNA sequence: TGTGCCAGCACCCCAATGGGAGGGGCCCTAGCAAATCAGCCCCAGCATTTT.

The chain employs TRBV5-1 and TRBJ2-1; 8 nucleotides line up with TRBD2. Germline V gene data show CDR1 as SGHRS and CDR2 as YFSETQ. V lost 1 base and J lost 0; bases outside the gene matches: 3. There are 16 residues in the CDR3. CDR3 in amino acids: CASSLTSGSSYNEQFF. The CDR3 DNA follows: TGCGCCAGCAGCTTGACTAGCGGAAGCTCCTACAATGAGCAGTTCTTC.

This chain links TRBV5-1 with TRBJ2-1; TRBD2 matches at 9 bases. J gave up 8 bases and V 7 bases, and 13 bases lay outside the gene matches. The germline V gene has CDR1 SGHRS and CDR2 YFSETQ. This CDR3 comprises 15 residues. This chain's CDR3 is CASLDLAGAGDEQFF. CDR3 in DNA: TGCGCCAGCCTTGATTTAGCGGGGGCCGGGGATGAGCAGTTCTTC.

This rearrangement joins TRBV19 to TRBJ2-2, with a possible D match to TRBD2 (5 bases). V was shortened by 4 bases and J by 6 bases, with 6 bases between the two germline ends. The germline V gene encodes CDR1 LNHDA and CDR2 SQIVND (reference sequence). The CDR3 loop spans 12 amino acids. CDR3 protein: CASSTRAGELFF. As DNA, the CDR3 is TGTGCCAGTAGTACGAGGGCCGGGGAGCTGTTTTTT. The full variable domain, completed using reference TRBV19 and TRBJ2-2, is DGGITQSPKYLFRKEGQNVTLSCEQNLNHDAMYWYRQDPGQGLRLIYYSQIVNDFQKGDIAEGYSVSREKKESFPLTVTSAQKNPTAFYLCASSTRAGELFFGEGSRLTVL.

The CDR3 spells CASSLAASGGTDTQYF. The CDR3 region has the DNA TGTGCCAGCAGCCTCGCGGCTAGCGGGGGTACAGATACGCAGTATTTT. This chain links TRBV9 with TRBJ2-3; 10 bases line up with TRBD2. J gave up 3 bases and V 4 bases, and 8 bases lay outside the gene matches. The CDR3 runs to 16 residues. CDR1 and CDR2 (germline): SGDLS, YYNGEE. The entire variable domain, with the rest obtained from reference TRBV9 and TRBJ2-3, is as follows: DSGVTQTPKHLITATGQRVTLRCSPRSGDLSVYWYQQSLDQGLQFLIQYYNGEERAKGNILERFSAQQFPDLHSELNLSSLELGDSALYFCASSLAASGGTDTQYFGPGTRLTVL.

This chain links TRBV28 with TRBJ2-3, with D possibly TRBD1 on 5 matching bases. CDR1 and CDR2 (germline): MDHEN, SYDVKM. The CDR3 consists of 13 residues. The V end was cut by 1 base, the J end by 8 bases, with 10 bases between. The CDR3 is CASSLLGVGTQYF. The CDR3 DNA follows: TGTGCCAGCAGTTTATTAGGGGTGGGTACGCAGTATTTT. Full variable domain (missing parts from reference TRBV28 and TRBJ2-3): DVKVTQSSRYLVKRTGEKVFLECVQDMDHENMFWYRQDPGLGLRLIYFSYDVKMKEKGDIPEGYSVSREKKERFSLILESASTNQTSMYLCASSLLGVGTQYFGPGTRLTVL.

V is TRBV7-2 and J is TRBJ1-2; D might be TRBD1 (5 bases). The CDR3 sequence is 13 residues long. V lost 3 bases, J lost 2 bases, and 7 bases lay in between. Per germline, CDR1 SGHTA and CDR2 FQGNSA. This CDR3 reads CASSLDKNYGYTF. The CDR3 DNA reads TGTGCCAGCAGCTTGGACAAGAACTATGGCTACACCTTC. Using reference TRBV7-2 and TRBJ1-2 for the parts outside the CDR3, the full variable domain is GAGVSQSPSNKVTEKGKDVELRCDPISGHTALYWYRQSLGQGLEFLIYFQGNSAPDKSGLPSDRFSAERTGGSVSTLTIQRTQQEDSAVYLCASSLDKNYGYTFGSGTRLTVV.

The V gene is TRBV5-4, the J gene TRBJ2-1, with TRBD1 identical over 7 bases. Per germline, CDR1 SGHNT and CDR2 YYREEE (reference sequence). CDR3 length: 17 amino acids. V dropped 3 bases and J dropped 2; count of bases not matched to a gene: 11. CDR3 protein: CASSSARQGLTYNEQFF. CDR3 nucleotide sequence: TGTGCCAGCAGCTCGGCCCGACAGGGCTTAACCTACAATGAGCAGTTCTTC.

This CDR3 is CASSYSGGSNQPQHF. DNA for the CDR3: TGTGCCAGCAGTTACTCTGGGGGGAGCAATCAGCCCCAGCATTTT. This chain links TRBV6-2 or TRBV6-3 with TRBJ1-5, with a possible D match to TRBD1 (5 bases). V lost 0 bases, J lost 1 base, and 7 bases lay in between. Germline CDR1 and CDR2: MNHEY and SVGEGT. The CDR3 is 15 amino acids.

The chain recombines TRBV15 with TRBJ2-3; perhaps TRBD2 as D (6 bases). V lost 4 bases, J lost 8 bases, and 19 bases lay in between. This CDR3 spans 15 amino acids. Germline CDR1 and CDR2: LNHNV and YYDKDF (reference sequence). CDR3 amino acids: CATSTSGTPGRTQYF. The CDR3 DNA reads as TGTGCCACCAGCACTTCCGGGACTCCCGGTCGTACGCAGTATTTT.

CDR3: CATRPGGVTEAFF. DNA for the CDR3: TGTGCCACCCGCCCGGGGGGAGTTACTGAAGCTTTCTTT. The V gene is TRBV15, the J gene TRBJ1-1, with a possible D match to TRBD1 (5 bases). The V end lost 8 bases, the J end lost 5 bases, and 15 bases lay between the germline ends. The germline CDR1 and CDR2 sequences are LNHNV and YYDKDF (reference sequence). The CDR3 is made up of 13 amino acids. The full variable domain, in which reference TRBV15 and TRBJ1-1 provide the parts outside the CDR3, is DAMVIQNPRYQVTQFGKPVTLSCSQTLNHNVMYWYQQKSSQAPKLLFHYYDKDFNNEADTPDNFQSRRPNTSFCFLDIRSPGLGDTAMYLCATRPGGVTEAFFGQGTRLTVV.

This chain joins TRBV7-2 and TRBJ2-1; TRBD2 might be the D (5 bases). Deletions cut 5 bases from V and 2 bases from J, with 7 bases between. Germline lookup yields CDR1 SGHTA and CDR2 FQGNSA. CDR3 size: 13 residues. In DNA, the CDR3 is TGTGCCAGCAGCACGACTACCTACAATGAGCAGTTCTTC. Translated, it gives CASSTTTYNEQFF.

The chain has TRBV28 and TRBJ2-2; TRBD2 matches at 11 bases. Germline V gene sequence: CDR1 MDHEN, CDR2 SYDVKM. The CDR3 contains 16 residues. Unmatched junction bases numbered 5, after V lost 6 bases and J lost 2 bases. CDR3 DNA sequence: TGTGCCAGCAGCCCCGGACTAGCGGGTAACACCGGGGAGCTGTTTTTT. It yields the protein CASSPGLAGNTGELFF.

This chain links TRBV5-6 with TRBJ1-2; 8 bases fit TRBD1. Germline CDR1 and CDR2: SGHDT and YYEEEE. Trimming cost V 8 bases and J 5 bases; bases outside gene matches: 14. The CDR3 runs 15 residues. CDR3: CASLSQDRVPYGYTF. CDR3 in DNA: TGTGCCAGTTTATCCCAGGACAGGGTACCATATGGCTACACCTTC. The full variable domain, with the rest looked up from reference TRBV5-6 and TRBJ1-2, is DAGVTQSPTHLIKTRGQQVTLRCSPKSGHDTVSWYQQALGQGPQFIFQYYEEEERQRGNFPDRFSGHQFPNYSSELNVNALLLGDSALYLCASLSQDRVPYGYTFGSGTRLTVV.

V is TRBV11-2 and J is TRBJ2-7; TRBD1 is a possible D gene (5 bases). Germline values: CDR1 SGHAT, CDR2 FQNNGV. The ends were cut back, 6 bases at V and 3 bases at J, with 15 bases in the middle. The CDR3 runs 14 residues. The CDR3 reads CASSRVGQSYEQYF. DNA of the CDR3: TGTGCCAGCAGTAGGGTGGGGCAGAGCTACGAGCAGTACTTC.

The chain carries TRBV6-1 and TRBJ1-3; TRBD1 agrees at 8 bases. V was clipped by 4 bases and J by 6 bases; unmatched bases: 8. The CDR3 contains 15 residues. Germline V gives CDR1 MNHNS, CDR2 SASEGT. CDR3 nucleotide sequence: TGTGCCAGCAGTGCCCACAGGGGGAGGGAAAACACCATATATTTT. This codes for CASSAHRGRENTIYF.

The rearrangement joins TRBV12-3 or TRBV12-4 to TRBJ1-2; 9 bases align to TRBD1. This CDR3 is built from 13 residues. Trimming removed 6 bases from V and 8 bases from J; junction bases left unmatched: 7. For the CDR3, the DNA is TGTGCCAGCAGCCCACAGGGGGCGGAAGGCTACACCTTC. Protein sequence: CASSPQGAEGYTF.

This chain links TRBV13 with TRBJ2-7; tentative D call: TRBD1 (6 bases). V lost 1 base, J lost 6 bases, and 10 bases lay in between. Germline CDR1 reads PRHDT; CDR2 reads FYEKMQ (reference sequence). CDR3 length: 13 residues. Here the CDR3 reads CASSLAQGPEQYF. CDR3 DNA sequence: TGTGCCAGCAGCTTAGCACAGGGACCCGAGCAGTACTTC.

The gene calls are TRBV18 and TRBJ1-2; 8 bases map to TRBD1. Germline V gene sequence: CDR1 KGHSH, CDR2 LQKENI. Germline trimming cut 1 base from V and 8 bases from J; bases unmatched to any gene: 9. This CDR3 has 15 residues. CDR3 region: CASSPRTGKAGGYTF. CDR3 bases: TGTGCCAGCTCACCACGGACAGGGAAGGCAGGAGGCTACACCTTC.

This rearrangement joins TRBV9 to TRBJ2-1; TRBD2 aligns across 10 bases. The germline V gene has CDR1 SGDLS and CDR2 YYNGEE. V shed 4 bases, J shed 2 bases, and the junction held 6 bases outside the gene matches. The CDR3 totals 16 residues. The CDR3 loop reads CASSTLAGGAYNEQFF. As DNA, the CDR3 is TGTGCCAGCAGCACTTTAGCGGGAGGAGCCTACAATGAGCAGTTCTTC.

In DNA, the CDR3 is TGTGCCACCAGCAGAGCTGCCCAACTAGCGGGTGCCTACGAGCAGTACTTC. Encoded protein: CATSRAAQLAGAYEQYF. This chain uses TRBV15 with TRBJ2-7; 9 nucleotides line up with TRBD2. Looked up from germline, CDR1 is LNHNV and CDR2 is YYDKDF (reference sequence). J lost 2 bases, V lost 1 base, and 9 bases had no gene match. The CDR3 extends over 17 amino acids.

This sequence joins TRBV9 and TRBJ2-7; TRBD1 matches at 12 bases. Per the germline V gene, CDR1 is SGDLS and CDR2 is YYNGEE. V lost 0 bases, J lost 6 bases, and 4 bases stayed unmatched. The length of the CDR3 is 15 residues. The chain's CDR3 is CASSVAGTGGSEQYF. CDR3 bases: TGTGCCAGCAGCGTAGCCGGGACAGGGGGCTCCGAGCAGTACTTC.

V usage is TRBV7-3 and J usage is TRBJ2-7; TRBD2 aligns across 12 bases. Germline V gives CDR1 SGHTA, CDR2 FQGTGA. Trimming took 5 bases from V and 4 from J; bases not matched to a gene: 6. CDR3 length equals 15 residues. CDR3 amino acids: CASSMTSGRCYEQYF. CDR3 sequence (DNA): TGTGCCAGCAGCATGACTAGCGGGAGATGTTACGAGCAGTACTTC. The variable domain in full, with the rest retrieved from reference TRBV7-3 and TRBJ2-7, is GAGVSQTPSNKVTEKGKYVELRCDPISGHTALYWYRQSLGQGPEFLIYFQGTGAADDSGLPNDRFFAVRPEGSVSTLKIQRTERGDSAVYLCASSMTSGRCYEQYFGPGTRLTVT.